This is a list of T cell receptor beta chains from one sample in a study of T cell changes during pregnancy in multiple sclerosis. The repertoire was sequenced with immunoSEQ multiplex PCR; TCRdb's copy has only in-frame clones and lacks some. The sample yields 50,000 to 60,000 clones, more than 80% seen once. This sample comprised CD4+ T cells from peripheral blood mononuclear cells, obtained in the first trimester of pregnancy. The origin of the receptors is a female donor with multiple sclerosis, enrolled in a pregnancy study. Both conserved end residues are part of each CDR3. Fields, in order: J gene, V gene, clone size, CDR3 length, D gene, CDR3 DNA, CDR3 protein. D genes are given only for firm matches. Clone size is stated in some rows and not others, as once, few, many or a class when expanded.

TRBJ2-2 | TRBV4-1 | - | 14 | - | TGCGCCAGCAGCCATCCCGGGGTGGAAGGGGAGCTGTTTTTT | CASSHPGVEGELFF
TRBJ1-6 | TRBV4-1 | - | 15 | TRBD1 | TGCGCCAGCAGCCAAGGACAGGGGGATAATTCACCCCTCCACTTT | CASSQGQGDNSPLHF
TRBJ1-3 | TRBV19 | - | 15 | - | TGTGCCAGTAGTATAGAAGCTTACTCTGGAAACACCATATATTTT | CASSIEAYSGNTIYF
TRBJ1-1 | TRBV30 | - | 12 | - | TGTGCCTGGAGGGCGGGAAGAACTGAAGCTTTCTTT | CAWRAGRTEAFF
TRBJ1-5 | TRBV7-2 | - | 13 | - | TGTGCCAGCAGTCGACAGGAGAATCAGCCCCAGCATTTT | CASSRQENQPQHF
TRBJ2-6 | TRBV5-1 | - | 21 | TRBD1 | TGCGCCAGCAGCTTGTGGGGGACGCCGACAGGGGGCCTGAGTGGGGCCAACGTCCTGACTTTC | CASSLWGTPTGGLSGANVLTF
TRBJ2-7 | TRBV7-6 | - | 18 | TRBD1 | TGTGCCAGCAGCTTAGTCGTCAGTATGACGGACAGGGTATACGAGCAGTACTTC | CASSLVVSMTDRVYEQYF
TRBJ2-1 | TRBV9 | once | 16 | TRBD2 | TGTGCCAGCAGCCCCACCGGGACTAGCGGCGCGAATGAGCAGTTCTTC | CASSPTGTSGANEQFF
TRBJ2-1 | TRBV6-5 | - | 14 | TRBD1 | TGTGCCAGCACCCCGTTCGGACAGGGATATGAGCAGTTCTTC | CASTPFGQGYEQFF
TRBJ2-3 | TRBV2 | - | 14 | - | TGTGCCAGCAGTGGACTAGTCCCCACAGATACGCAGTATTTT | CASSGLVPTDTQYF
TRBJ2-5 | TRBV11-3 | - | 15 | TRBD1 | TGTGCCAGCAGCACTGGACAGGGAGGTAGGGAGACCCAGTACTTC | CASSTGQGGRETQYF
TRBJ2-7 | TRBV19 | - | 13 | - | TGTGCCAGTAGCGCGATAGGGAGCTACGAGCAGTACTTC | CASSAIGSYEQYF
TRBJ2-7 | TRBV5-1 | - | 15 | TRBD2 | TGCGCCAGCAGCCCGGCACTAGCGGGCTCTTACGAGCAGTACTTC | CASSPALAGSYEQYF
TRBJ1-1 | TRBV28 | - | 16 | - | TGTGCCAGCCCGCCAACGGGGGGCCGTGTGAACACTGAAGCTTTCTTT | CASPPTGGRVNTEAFF
TRBJ2-7 | TRBV5-1 | - | 18 | TRBD2 | TGCGCCAGCAGCTTGGGGGTCCGCCGAGCGGGGGGGTTGGACGAGCAGTACTTC | CASSLGVRRAGGLDEQYF
TRBJ2-1 | TRBV6-1 | - | 14 | - | TGTGCCAGCACCTCCGGGACATTAGACAATGAGCAGTTCTTC | CASTSGTLDNEQFF
TRBJ2-1 | TRBV30 | - | 15 | TRBD2 | TGTGCCTGGAGTACCAACAAAGGACTAGCGGGAAAGCAGTTCTTC | CAWSTNKGLAGKQFF
TRBJ2-3 | TRBV11-3 | - | 16 | - | TGTGCCAGCAGCTTAGATGGGAGAGCGGGCACAGATACGCAGTATTTT | CASSLDGRAGTDTQYF
TRBJ1-2 | TRBV7-9 | - | 17 | - | TGTGCCAGCAGCTTAAGTGGTCCCCAGGGCGGATCTGAGGGCTACACCTTC | CASSLSGPQGGSEGYTF
TRBJ2-5 | TRBV28 | - | 14 | - | TGTGCCAGCAGTTTTACATCGCAGGGTGAGACCCAGTACTTC | CASSFTSQGETQYF
TRBJ1-1 | TRBV11-3 | few | 14 | - | TGTGCCAGCAGCGGGAATTCCGCGGGCATTGAAGCTTTCTTT | CASSGNSAGIEAFF
TRBJ1-5 | TRBV9 | - | 14 | TRBD1 | TGTGCCAGCAGCGTAGAAGGGGGCGGCCAGCCCCAGCATTTT | CASSVEGGGQPQHF
TRBJ2-7 | TRBV10-2 | - | 13 | - | TGCGCCAGCAGGGAGGACAGCTCCTACGAGCAGTACTTC | CASREDSSYEQYF
TRBJ2-3 | TRBV7-9 | - | 16 | TRBD2 | TGTGCCAGCAGCTTAGTGGCGGGGGGAAGCACAGATACGCAGTATTTT | CASSLVAGGSTDTQYF
TRBJ1-1 | TRBV27 | - | 16 | TRBD1 | TGTGCCAGCAGTAAATATACCGGGACAGGGAACACTGAAGCTTTCTTT | CASSKYTGTGNTEAFF
TRBJ2-7 | TRBV19 | - | 13 | - | TGTGCCAGTAGTATCGTGGGGGCCGGCGAGCAGTACTTC | CASSIVGAGEQYF
TRBJ1-3 | TRBV5-4 | - | 15 | TRBD1 | TGTGCCAGCAGCTACGGGACAGGGACTGGAAACACCATATATTTT | CASSYGTGTGNTIYF
TRBJ1-4 | TRBV18 | - | 15 | TRBD1 | TGTGCCAGCTCAACAAACAGGGGGTTGACTGAAAAACTGTTTTTT | CASSTNRGLTEKLFF
TRBJ2-5 | TRBV7-2 | - | 15 | - | TGTGCCAGCAGCTTAGAAGGCCGAACGGGGGAGACCCAGTACTTC | CASSLEGRTGETQYF
TRBJ1-2 | TRBV5-1 | - | 13 | - | TGCGCCAGCAGCTTGGTCGCAGGGGAAAGTACCGGCTTC | CASSLVAGESTGF
TRBJ1-4 | TRBV18 | - | 15 | TRBD1 | TGTGCCAGCTCTTTCGGACAGGGGAGTAATGAAAAACTGTTTTTT | CASSFGQGSNEKLFF
TRBJ2-7 | TRBV19 | once | 14 | - | TGTGCCAGTAGTATAGCGCGGGCCCCCAACGAGCAGTACTTC | CASSIARAPNEQYF
TRBJ1-1 | TRBV5-1 | - | 13 | - | TGCGCCAGCAGCCTAACAGGGAGCACTGAAGCTTTCTTT | CASSLTGSTEAFF
TRBJ2-7 | TRBV11-1 | - | 15 | TRBD2 | TGTGCCAGCAGCCAAAAGCGGGAGGGACGCGGCGAGCAGTACTTC | CASSQKREGRGEQYF
TRBJ2-3 | TRBV28 | - | 15 | TRBD2 | TGTGCCAGCAGTTTACTAGCGGGAAGCACAGATACGCAGTATTTT | CASSLLAGSTDTQYF